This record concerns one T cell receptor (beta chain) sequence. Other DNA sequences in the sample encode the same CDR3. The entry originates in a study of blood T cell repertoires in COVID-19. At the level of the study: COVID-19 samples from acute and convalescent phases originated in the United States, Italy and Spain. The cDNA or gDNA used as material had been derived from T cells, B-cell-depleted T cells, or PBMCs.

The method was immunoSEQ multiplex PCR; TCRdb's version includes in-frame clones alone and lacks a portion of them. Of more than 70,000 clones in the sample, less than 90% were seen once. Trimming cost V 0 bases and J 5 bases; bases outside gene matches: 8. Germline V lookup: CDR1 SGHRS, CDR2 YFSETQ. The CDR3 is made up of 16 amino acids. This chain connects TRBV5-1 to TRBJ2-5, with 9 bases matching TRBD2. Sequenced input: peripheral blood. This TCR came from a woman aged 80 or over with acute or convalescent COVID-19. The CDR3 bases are TGCGCCAGCAGCTTGGAGGGGCGGGGGGGCGCTGAGACCCAGTACTTC. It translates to CASSLEGRGGAETQYF.